This TCR beta chain was sequenced in a study of shared clonotypes between healthy human individuals. On this clone: A read error may produce the germline difference seen at one junction end.

Naive CD8 cells lacked CD45RO and underwent positive selection for CCR7, leaving out terminally differentiated effector memory CD45RA+ cells. Germline V CDR1 and CDR2: SGDLS, YYNGEE. This CDR3 has 13 residues. The table came from immunoSEQ multiplex PCR; TCRdb's copy has only in-frame clones and leaves some out. Counted here are 2 million to 2.5 million clones, approximately 94% occurring once; the ten biggest clones make up approximately 1.7%. Sample: naive CD8+ T cells from PBMCs. The receptor comes from a man younger than 35 in good health. Some clones in this sample may be carry-over from other donors' samples. The rearrangement joins TRBV9 to TRBJ2-7, with a possible D match to TRBD1 (5 bases). CDR3 in amino acids: CASSAVAGRALDF. The CDR3 nucleotides are TGTGCCAGCAGCGCAGTAGCAGGGCGAGCACTGGACTTC.